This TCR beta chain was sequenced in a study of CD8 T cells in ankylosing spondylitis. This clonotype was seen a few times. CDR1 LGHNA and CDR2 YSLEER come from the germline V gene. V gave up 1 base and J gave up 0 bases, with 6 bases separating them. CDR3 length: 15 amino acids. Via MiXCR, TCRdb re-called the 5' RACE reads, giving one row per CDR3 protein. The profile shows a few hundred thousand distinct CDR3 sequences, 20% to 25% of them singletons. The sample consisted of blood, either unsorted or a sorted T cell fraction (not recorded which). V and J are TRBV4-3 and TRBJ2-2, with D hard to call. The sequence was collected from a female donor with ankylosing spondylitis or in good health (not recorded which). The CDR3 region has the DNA TGCGCCAGCAGCCAAGTCACTGCGAACACCGGGGAGCTGTTTTTT. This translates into CASSQVTANTGELFF.